This T cell receptor beta chain was captured in a study of control samples from healthy donors and cancer patients. Here immunoSEQ multiplex PCR was the method, and the copy in TCRdb shows in-frame clones only, minus some. The data contain around 120,000 clones, more than 85% of them seen just once; the ten biggest clones take up 1.7%. The CDR3 length is 14 residues. V was pared by 5 bases and J by 2 bases, with 4 bases of the junction left unmatched. Germline V gives CDR1 LGHNA, CDR2 YSLEER. The sequence derives from a man in his fifties with head and neck cancer. The sequencing input was PBMCs. V usage is TRBV4-3 and J usage is TRBJ2-3; 7 bases are a match to TRBD2. The CDR3: CASSTGRFTDTQYF. The DNA of the CDR3 is TGCGCCAGCAGCACCGGGAGGTTCACAGATACGCAGTATTTT.